This TCR beta chain appears in the sequencing data of a study of T cells after posttransplantation cyclophosphamide. Notes on the study in general: Donor CD8+ memory clones often dominated recipient blood repertoires at later times. After PTCy, TRB diversity resembled that of CNI/methotrexate controls.

Comments on this clone: Its antigen is unknown.

J was trimmed by 7 bases and V by 1 base; bases with no gene match: 4. Germline V lookup: CDR1 SGHVS, CDR2 FQNEAQ. The CDR3 sequence is 15 residues long. This table comes from immunoSEQ multiplex PCR, and its TCRdb copy is limited to in-frame clones, with some not included. The sample shows 35,000 to 40,000 clones, just under 80% of them seen only once. Treatment was busulfan-fludarabine conditioning, a marrow graft, and cyclophosphamide on days +3 and +4. The gene calls are TRBV7-8 and TRBJ2-5, with 12 bases that match TRBD2. The sequences come from CD4+ T cells sorted from blood, collected roughly 250 weeks after a stem cell transplant with posttransplant cyclophosphamide. This TCR was recovered from a female patient between 40 and 50 years old who received an allogeneic stem cell transplant from a related donor, was CMV-positive, and had no GVHD. Certain T cells may be donor cells from the graft. The CDR3 nucleotides are TGTGCCAGCAGCTTAGGGTCGACTAGCGGGGGGACCCAGTACTTC. Translated, it gives CASSLGSTSGGTQYF.